This T cell receptor (beta chain) was identified during a study of cytomegalovirus exposure and HLA in healthy donors (dated by TCRdb to the late 2010s). For the study in its entirety: An earlier analysis of under 600 of the donors reported approximately 270 Gb of sequence data and some 120 million unique TCR beta sequences from some 180 million T cells. An early release that covered more than 550 HLA-typed donors contained approximately 290 gigabases of sequencing data and 80 million or so unique TCR sequences. The genetic ancestry cluster associated with self-reported Caucasian donors included about four fifths of the roughly 390 genotyped donors. The study was designed to test whether signatures of past pathogen exposure could be identified by cataloging public T cell receptors. The T cell repertoires of 550 to 850 subjects were profiled by immunosequencing and related to cytomegalovirus serostatus. Besides the first cohort of about 730 subjects, a separate validation cohort made up of around 120 different subjects was used. To predict cytomegalovirus infection status, the study brought together high-throughput TCR immunosequencing, statistical association of individual TCRs with disease status, and machine learning. In a later analysis, previously published TCR beta repertoires from more than 500 donors were re-analyzed and high-resolution HLA genotyping was added so that TCR occurrence patterns could be studied. In the later analysis, no new phenotypic data were used to find candidate immune exposures; instead, reliance was placed on TCR beta sequences and their occurrence across donors. In an earlier analysis of more than 550 of the donors, high-throughput TCR beta sequencing was used to judge whether each TCR beta V gene segment behaved as functional or pseudogenic. Donor age, sex, ethnicity and CMV serostatus were compiled together with the repertoire data. Genome-wide SNP genotypes for about 65% of the 666 donors were used in a later genetic analysis, which treated that subset as a discovery cohort. All discovery cohort repertoires had been generated on a single sequencing platform. Both class I and class II loci were covered by HLA typing, at four-digit resolution. Typing coverage differed by locus: A, B, C, DRB1 and DQB1 were typed in roughly 620-630 donors, DQA1 in about 500, DPA1 in approximately 610, and DPB1 in around 440. A handful of DR-DQ haplotypes were handled as single units for association and clustering because linkage in the cohort was strong. Among about 370 genotyped donors of the cohort, an average of roughly 230,000 unique TCR beta nucleotide sequences was sequenced per donor, of which 15% to 20% were non-productive.

Of note for this clone: The antigen this receptor binds is unknown. No much larger clonotype is one base removed from it; base qualities were not supplied.

The cohort consisted of 666 healthy bone marrow donors. Cohort members were all nominally healthy when sampled, although unrecorded immune exposures were likely present. The donor was CMV seronegative and was included in the group of 352 seronegative cohort members. Each donor provided a peripheral blood sample, and peripheral blood mononuclear cells were used for TCR beta sequencing. Genomic DNA extraction from the blood cell samples was performed with the Qiagen DNeasy Blood Extraction Kit. CDR1 and CDR2 (ENHRY, SYGVKD) derive from the germline V gene. The CDR3 has 13 amino acids, counting the end cysteine and phenylalanine. The kept DNA is CDR3 alone, 39 bases in frame from the first base. Relative to germline, V is 10 bases shorter and J is 1 base shorter, with 13 bases between their ends. Study-wide conclusions, independent of this receptor: In an earlier analysis of about 600 of the donors, most TCR beta V segments appeared in productive rearrangements about 87% or about 30% of the time, broadly matching IMGT annotations. A later analysis reported that several top co-occurrence clusters appeared linked to parvovirus B19, influenza, CMV and Epstein-Barr virus. A further reported finding was that TCR beta sequences accurately predicted the HLA-A and HLA-B alleles for most subjects in the first cohort. When HLA alleles, especially DR and DQ, strongly co-occurred, attributing TCR associations to individual alleles was difficult. Roughly uniform sequencing depth across donors was assumed in presence/absence analyses, although this assumption may not hold. Some IMGT-functional V segments, including TRBV6-2 and TRBV6-3, could not be told apart with the 87-base-pair reads, so those segments were excluded. In a later genetic analysis, fewer N-insertions in productive TCRs were reported among donors in an Asian-associated ancestry cluster than the roughly 700-donor mean. Correlated functional status among segregating V segments might reflect linkage disequilibrium, but an unknown experimental factor could not be ruled out. Most CMV-associated TCR beta chains appeared to be HLA-restricted in a later analysis, and the HLA associations seemed to be driven largely by CMV exposure. Because HLA typing was missing for some donors at each locus, association tests included only the typed subset. In vitro tests confirmed that a few of the cytomegalovirus-associated TCR beta chains recognize cytomegalovirus antigens. CMV serostatus was the only immune exposure information available for the cohort. A cluster of highly shared sequence variants was judged likely to represent a technical artifact of the sequencing pipeline. In a later analysis, TCR association rates were found to vary across HLA loci, with the most associated TCRs seen for DRB1 alleles and the fewest for HLA-C alleles. In a later analysis, HLA-associated TCR beta chains were found to be more clonally expanded and to have lower generation probabilities than equally common non-associated chains. It was suggested by the authors that the approach could potentially be generalized to other disease states and immunological phenotypes. Only TCR beta chains were sequenced in this cohort, and the absence of alpha or paired-chain data limited detectable features. Across donors, most TCR sequences were observed very rarely, whereas some public TCRs were present in many individuals. About 15 rarely observed V segments, including chromosome 9 orphons, were excluded from the earlier analysis of about 610 of the donors because counts were too low. In a later analysis, about 17,000 TCR beta sequences were associated with specific HLA alleles at a false discovery rate of 0.05. Cytomegalovirus status was reported to be diagnosed by the classifier with high specificity and sensitivity in both the original and validation cohorts. The study listed 170 or so TCR beta chains as associated with cytomegalovirus. In a later genetic analysis, a missense DCLRE1C variant was associated with V-gene and J-gene trimming of TCR beta chains, and the association was replicated in an independent cohort.

Receptor libraries were prepared by the immunoSEQ multiplex PCR assay. A mixture of 60 forward primers for TCR Vbeta segments and 13 reverse primers for TCR Jbeta segments was used in the multiplex PCR. The CDR3 region of rearranged TCR beta genes was amplified from genomic DNA by a multiplex PCR assay. The Illumina HiSeq System was used to sequence the amplified TCR beta libraries as 87-base-pair reads. The paper's data handling went like this. Across the roughly 600 repertoires, a later analysis counted some 81 million unique TCR beta chains, around 11 million of which were shared by at least two donors. A nearest-neighbor algorithm error-corrected the raw reads and collapsed the reads into unique sequences, merging closely related sequences to remove PCR and sequencing errors. CDR3 sequences were aligned to IMGT reference sequences to assign V, D and J gene segments. For a sequence to be retained, at least a six-nucleotide match to both a V gene segment and a J gene segment was required. A rearrangement counted as productive if the CDR3 had no stop codons and remained in frame with V and J, and every other rearrangement counted as non-productive. CDR3 was defined by IMGT convention, running from the second conserved V-encoded cysteine to the conserved J-encoded phenylalanine. In an earlier analysis of more than 550 of the donors, sequences lacking an unambiguous match to a single V gene segment were excluded. In an earlier analysis of approximately 610 of the donors, V segments were called functional above 56.7% productive rearrangements and were called segregating when the between-donor standard deviation exceeded 5%. A statistical classification framework was built to diagnose cytomegalovirus status from the catalog of TCR beta chain sequences. In a later analysis, V and J genes were assigned by comparing TCR nucleotide sequences against IMGT/GENE-DB human TR gene sequences. A later analysis assigned CDR3 sequences and most-parsimonious VDJ recombination scenarios with the TCRdist pipeline. In a later analysis, each TCR beta chain was defined by its CDR3 amino acid sequence together with its V-gene family, and reads lacking a unique V-gene family were excluded. As a way to deal with suspected cross-contamination and a sequencing artifact, a later analysis dropped hundreds of nucleotide sequences that were highly shared and had low generation probability. In a later analysis, a clonal expansion index for each public chain was calculated from normalized within-repertoire ranks of inferred template counts. In a later analysis, generation probabilities were computed using a VDJ recombination model fitted to out-of-frame rearrangements, and the results were checked against IGoR. In a later analysis, TCR-TCR, TCR-HLA and TCR-CMV co-occurrence was scored with hypergeometric tests, and a repertoire-size bias correction was applied to TCR pairs. In a later analysis, false discovery rates were estimated by permuting HLA or CMV assignments 20 times. In a later analysis, co-occurring TCRs were grouped using DBSCAN, and TCRdist sequence similarity was added for clustering within HLA-allele-positive subsets. Co-occurrence clustering excluded repertoires with fewer than 30,000 or more than 120,000 public chains, plus five with anomalous nucleotide sharing. TCRdb took this table from immuneACCESS and kept in-frame rearrangements with V and J called. Such tables lack part of the clones; where checked against another copy, unresolved V genes explain under half of the gap, and the rest is unexplained. The V and J calls and the clone size are those of that table, but D and trimming were determined from the DNA. Within this sample are fewer than 300,000 clones, with 80% of them counted one time only. The top ten hold about 0.29% of the sample.

This chain joins TRBV10-3 to TRBJ1-1, with no confidently assigned D gene. This TCR was sampled from a girl under 10 years old in good health and CMV-seronegative. Sequenced material: PBMCs. The CDR3 sequence is CATSAERNTEAFF. The DNA is TGTGCCACCAGCGCAGAAAGGAACACTGAAGCTTTCTTT.